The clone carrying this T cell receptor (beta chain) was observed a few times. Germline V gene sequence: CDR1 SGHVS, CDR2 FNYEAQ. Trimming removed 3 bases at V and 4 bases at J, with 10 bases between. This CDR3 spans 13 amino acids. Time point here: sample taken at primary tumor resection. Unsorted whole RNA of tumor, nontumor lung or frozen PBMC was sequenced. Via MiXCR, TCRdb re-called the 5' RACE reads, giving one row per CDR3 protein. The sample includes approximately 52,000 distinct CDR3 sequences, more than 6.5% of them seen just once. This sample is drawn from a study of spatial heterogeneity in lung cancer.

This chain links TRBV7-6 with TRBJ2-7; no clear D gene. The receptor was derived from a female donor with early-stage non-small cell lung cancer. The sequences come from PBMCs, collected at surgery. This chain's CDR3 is CASSFSFEYEQYF. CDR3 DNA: TGTGCCAGCAGCTTCTCCTTCGAATACGAGCAGTACTTC.